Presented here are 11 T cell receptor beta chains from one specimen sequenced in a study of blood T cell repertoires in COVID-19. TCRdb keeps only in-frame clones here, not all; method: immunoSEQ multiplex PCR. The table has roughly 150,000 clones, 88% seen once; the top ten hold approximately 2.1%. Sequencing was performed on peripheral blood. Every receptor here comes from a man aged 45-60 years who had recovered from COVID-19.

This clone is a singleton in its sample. The CDR3 region is CASSLRRPGQGVNEQFF. The CDR3 DNA is TGTGCCAGCAGCCTTAGACGTCCGGGACAGGGGGTCAATGAGCAGTTCTTC. V gene TRBV11-2 combines with J gene TRBJ2-1; TRBD1 matches at 11 bases. Germline CDR1 reads SGHAT; CDR2 reads FQNNGV. J lost 6 bases, V lost 5 bases, and 12 bases had no gene match. There are 17 residues in the CDR3.

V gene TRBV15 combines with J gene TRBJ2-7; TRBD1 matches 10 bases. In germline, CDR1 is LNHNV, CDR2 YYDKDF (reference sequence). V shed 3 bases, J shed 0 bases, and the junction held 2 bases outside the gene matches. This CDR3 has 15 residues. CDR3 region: CATSRGTGVSYEQYF. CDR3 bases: TGTGCCACCAGCAGGGGGACAGGGGTCTCCTACGAGCAGTACTTC.

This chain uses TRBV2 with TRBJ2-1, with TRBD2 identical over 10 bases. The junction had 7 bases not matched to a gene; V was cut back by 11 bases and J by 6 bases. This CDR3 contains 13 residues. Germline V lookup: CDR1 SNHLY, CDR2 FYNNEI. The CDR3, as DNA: TGTGCCGGTAGACCTAGCGGGAGCAATGAGCAGTTCTTC. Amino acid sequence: CAGRPSGSNEQFF.

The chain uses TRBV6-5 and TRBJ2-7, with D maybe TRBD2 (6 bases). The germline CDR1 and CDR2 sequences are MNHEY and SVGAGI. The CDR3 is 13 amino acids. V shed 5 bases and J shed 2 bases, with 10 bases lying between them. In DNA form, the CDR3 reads TGTGCCAGCAGTACCCCGGGGGCCTACGAGCAGTACTTC. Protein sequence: CASSTPGAYEQYF.

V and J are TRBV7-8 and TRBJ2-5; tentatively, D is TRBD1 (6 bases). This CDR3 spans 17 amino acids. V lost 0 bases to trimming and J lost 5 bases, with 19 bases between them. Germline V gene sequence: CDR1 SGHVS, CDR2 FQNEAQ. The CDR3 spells CASSLARAGASQETQYF. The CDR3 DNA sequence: TGTGCCAGCAGCTTAGCGAGGGCAGGGGCCAGCCAGGAGACCCAGTACTTC.

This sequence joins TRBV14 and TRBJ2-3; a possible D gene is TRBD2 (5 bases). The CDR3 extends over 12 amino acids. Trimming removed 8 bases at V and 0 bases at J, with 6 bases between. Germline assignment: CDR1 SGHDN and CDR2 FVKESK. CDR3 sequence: CASGGSTDTQYF. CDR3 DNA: TGTGCCAGCGGCGGGAGCACAGATACGCAGTATTTT.

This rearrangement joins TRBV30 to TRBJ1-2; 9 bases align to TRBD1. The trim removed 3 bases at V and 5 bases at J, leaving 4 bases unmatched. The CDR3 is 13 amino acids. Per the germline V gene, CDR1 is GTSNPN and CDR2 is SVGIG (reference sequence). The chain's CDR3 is CAWRTGGKYGYTF. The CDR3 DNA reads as TGTGCCTGGAGGACAGGGGGGAAATATGGCTACACCTTC.

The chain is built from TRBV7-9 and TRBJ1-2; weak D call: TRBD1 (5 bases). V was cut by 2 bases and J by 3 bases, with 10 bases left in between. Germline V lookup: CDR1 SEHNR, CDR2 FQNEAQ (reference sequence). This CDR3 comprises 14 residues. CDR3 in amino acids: CASSLWKGHYGYTF. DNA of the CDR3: TGTGCCAGCAGCTTATGGAAGGGGCACTATGGCTACACCTTC. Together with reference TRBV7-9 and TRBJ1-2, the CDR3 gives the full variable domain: DTGVSQNPRHKITKRGQNVTFRCDPISEHNRLYWYRQTLGQGPEFLTYFQNEAQLEKSRLLSDRFSAERPKGSFSTLEIQRTEQGDSAMYLCASSLWKGHYGYTFGSGTRLTVV.

The CDR3 bases are TGTGCCGTCAGGAGCGGAACCAAGGGAGGCAATGAGCAGTTCTTC. It yields the protein CAVRSGTKGGNEQFF. The chain is built from TRBV5-4 and TRBJ2-1; maybe TRBD2 (6 bases). The CDR3 totals 15 residues. Trimming removed 10 bases at V and 6 bases at J, with 23 bases between. Per germline, CDR1 SGHNT and CDR2 YYREEE (reference sequence). Drawing the rest from reference TRBV5-4 and TRBJ2-1, the complete variable domain is ETGVTQSPTHLIKTRGQQVTLRCSSQSGHNTVSWYQQALGQGPQFIFQYYREEENGRGNFPPRFSGLQFPNYSSELNVNALELDDSALYLCAVRSGTKGGNEQFFGPGTRLTVL.

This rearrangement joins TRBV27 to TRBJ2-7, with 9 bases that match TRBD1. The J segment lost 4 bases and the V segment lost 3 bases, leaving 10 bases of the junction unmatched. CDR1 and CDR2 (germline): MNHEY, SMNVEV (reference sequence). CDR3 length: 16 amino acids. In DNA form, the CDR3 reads TGTGCCAGCAGTTTCTTCACCGGGACAGGGTCGTACGAGCAGTACTTC. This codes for CASSFFTGTGSYEQYF.

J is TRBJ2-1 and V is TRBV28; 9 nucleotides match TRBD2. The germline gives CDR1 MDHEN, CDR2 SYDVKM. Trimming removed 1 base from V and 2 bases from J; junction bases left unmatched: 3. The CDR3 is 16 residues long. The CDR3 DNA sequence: TGTGCCAGCAGTTTATCGACTAGCGGTCCCTACAATGAGCAGTTCTTC. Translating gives CASSLSTSGPYNEQFF.